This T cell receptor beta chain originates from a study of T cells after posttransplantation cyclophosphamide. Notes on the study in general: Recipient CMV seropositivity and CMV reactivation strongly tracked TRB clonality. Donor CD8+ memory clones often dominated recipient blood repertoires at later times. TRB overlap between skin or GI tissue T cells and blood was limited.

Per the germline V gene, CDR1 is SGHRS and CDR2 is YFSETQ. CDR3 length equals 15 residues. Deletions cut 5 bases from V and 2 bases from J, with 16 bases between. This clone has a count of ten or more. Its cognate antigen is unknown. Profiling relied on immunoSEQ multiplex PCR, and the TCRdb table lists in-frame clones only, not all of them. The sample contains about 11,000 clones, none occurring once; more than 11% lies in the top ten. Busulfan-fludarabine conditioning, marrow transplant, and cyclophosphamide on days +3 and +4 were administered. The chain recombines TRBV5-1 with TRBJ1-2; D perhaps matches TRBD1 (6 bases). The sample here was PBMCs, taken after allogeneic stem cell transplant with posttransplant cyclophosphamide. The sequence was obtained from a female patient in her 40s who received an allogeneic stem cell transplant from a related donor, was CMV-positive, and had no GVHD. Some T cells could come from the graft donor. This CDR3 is CASSPGAGENYGYTF. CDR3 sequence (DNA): TGCGCCAGCAGTCCCGGGGCAGGGGAAAACTATGGCTACACCTTC. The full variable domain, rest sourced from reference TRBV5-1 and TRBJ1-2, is KAGVTQTPRYLIKTRGQQVTLSCSPISGHRSVSWYQQTPGQGLQFLFEYFSETQRNKGNFPGRFSGRQFSNSRSEMNVSTLELGDSALYLCASSPGAGENYGYTFGSGTRLTVV.